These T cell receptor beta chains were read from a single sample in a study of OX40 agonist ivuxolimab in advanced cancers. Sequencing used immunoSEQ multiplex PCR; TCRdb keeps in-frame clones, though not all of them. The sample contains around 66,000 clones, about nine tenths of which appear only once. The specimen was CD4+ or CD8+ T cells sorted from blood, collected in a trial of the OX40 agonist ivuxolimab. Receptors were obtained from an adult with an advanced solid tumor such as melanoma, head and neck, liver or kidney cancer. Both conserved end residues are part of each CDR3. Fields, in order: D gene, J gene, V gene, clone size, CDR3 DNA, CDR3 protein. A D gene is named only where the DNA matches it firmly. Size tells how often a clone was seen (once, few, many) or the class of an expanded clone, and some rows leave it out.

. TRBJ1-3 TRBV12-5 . TGTGCTAGTGGTTTGGACGAGGTTACGGGAAACACCATATATTTT CASGLDEVTGNTIYF
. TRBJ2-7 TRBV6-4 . TGTGCCAGCAGTGACTCCCGGGGGTTTGGGTACGAGCAGTACTTC CASSDSRGFGYEQYF
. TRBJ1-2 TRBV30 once TGTGCCTGGAGTGGGGCAAACTATGGCTACACCTTC CAWSGANYGYTF
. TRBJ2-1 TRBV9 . TGTGCCAGCAGCGTAGGGCCCGATCCTAACAATGAGCAGTTCTTC CASSVGPDPNNEQFF
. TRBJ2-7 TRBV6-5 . TGTGCCACTCCCCTCGGGGAAGACGAGCAGTACTTC CATPLGEDEQYF
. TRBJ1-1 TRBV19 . TGTGCCAGTAGTATAGATCCGTCGAGCCTGAACACTGAAGCTTTCTTT CASSIDPSSLNTEAFF
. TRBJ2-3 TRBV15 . TGTGCCACCAGCACCCGACAGGTACCAGATACGCAGTATTTT CATSTRQVPDTQYF
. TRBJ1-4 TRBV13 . TGTGCCAGCAGCCGGGACGGACACAATGAAAAACTGTTTTTT CASSRDGHNEKLFF
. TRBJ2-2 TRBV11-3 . TGTGCCAGCAGCTTAGTGGCAGGAGTCACCGGGGAGCTGTTTTTT CASSLVAGVTGELFF
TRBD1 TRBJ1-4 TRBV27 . TGTGCCAGCAGTGGAGGGACAGGGGGAAAACTGTTTTTT CASSGGTGGKLFF
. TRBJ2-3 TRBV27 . TGTGCCAGCAGTCAACAGGTCACAGATACGCAGTATTTT CASSQQVTDTQYF
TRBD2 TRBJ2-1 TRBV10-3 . TGTGCCATCAGTAGGGCTAGCGGGAGGGCGGGCTACAATGAGCAGTTCTTC CAISRASGRAGYNEQFF
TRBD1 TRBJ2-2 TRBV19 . TGTGCCAGTAGTATCCGGACAGGGAGGAACACCGGGGAGCTGTTTTTT CASSIRTGRNTGELFF
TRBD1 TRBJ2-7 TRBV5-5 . TGTGCCAGCAGCCCCGGGACAGTTGCCTACGAGCAGTACTTC CASSPGTVAYEQYF
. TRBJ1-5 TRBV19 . TGTGCCAGTAATAAGGGGGGCAATCAGCCCCAGCATTTT CASNKGGNQPQHF
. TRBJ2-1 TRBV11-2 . TGTGCCAGCAGAAACAGGGTGAATGAGCAGTTCTTC CASRNRVNEQFF
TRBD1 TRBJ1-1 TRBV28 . TGTGCCAGCAGCACGTGGACAGGGAGGACTGAAGCTTTCTTT CASSTWTGRTEAFF
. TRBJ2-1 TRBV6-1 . TGTGCCAGCAGTGACGGGCCCGGGACTGGGAACTACAATGAGCAGTTCTTC CASSDGPGTGNYNEQFF
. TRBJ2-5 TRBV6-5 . TGTGCCAGCAGTTATGCTAGAGGGGGGACCCAGTACTTC CASSYARGGTQYF
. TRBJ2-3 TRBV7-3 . TGTGCCAGCAGCTTAAACCCAGGCACAGATACGCAGTATTTT CASSLNPGTDTQYF
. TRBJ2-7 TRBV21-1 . TGTGCCAGCAGCAAAGGTTCCTCGAGGACACTCTCCTACGAGCAGTACTTC CASSKGSSRTLSYEQYF
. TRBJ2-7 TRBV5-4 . TGTGCCAGCAGCTCCCCACAGGTTTCCTCGTACGAGCAGTACTTC CASSSPQVSSYEQYF
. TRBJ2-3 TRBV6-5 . TGTGCCAGCAGTAATCGACAGGTCCACACAGATACGCAGTATTTT CASSNRQVHTDTQYF
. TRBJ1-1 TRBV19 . TGTGCCAGTAGTCCCTCCGGGAACACTGAAGCTTTCTTT CASSPSGNTEAFF
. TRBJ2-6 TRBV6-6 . TGTGCCGCTTCGGGTGGGGCCAACGTCCTGACTTTC CAASGGANVLTF
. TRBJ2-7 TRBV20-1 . TGCAGTGTCGACGCAACCTACGAGCAGTACTTC CSVDATYEQYF
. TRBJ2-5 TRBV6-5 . TGTGCCAGCAGAAGGACGGAACAAGAGACCCAGTACTTC CASRRTEQETQYF
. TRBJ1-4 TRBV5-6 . TGTGCCAGCAGCTTGTTTGATGGTGAAAAACTGTTTTTT CASSLFDGEKLFF
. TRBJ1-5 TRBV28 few TGTGCCAGTTGGAACCCCGTCTATAGCAATCAGCCCCAGCATTTT CASWNPVYSNQPQHF
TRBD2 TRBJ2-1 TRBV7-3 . TGTGCCAGCAGCCCGCAAGCGGGAGAATCCTACAATGAGCAGTTCTTC CASSPQAGESYNEQFF
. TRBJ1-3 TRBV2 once TGTGCCAGCAGAGGGACTTATGGAAACACCATATATTTT CASRGTYGNTIYF
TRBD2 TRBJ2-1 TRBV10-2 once TGCGCCAGCAGGTGGGGCGGGAGCTCGAATGAGCAGTTCTTC CASRWGGSSNEQFF
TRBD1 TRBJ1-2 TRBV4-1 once TGCGCCAGCAGTCCACAGGGGCTTACTAACTATGGCTACACCTTC CASSPQGLTNYGYTF
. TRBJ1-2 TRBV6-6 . TGTGCCAGCACCGAATTAGAAGCTAACTATGGCTACACCTTC CASTELEANYGYTF
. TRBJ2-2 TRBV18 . TGTGCCAGCTCACCACAGAACGGCGCGAACACCGGGGAGCTGTTTTTT CASSPQNGANTGELFF
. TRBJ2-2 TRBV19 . TGTGCCAGTAGTATAGGGAACACCGGGGAGCTGTTTTTT CASSIGNTGELFF
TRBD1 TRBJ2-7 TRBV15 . TGTGCCACCAGCATTGGGACAGAATACGAGCAGTACTTC CATSIGTEYEQYF
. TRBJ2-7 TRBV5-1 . TGCGCCAGCAGCTCGGTGGGTAGAGGGGGCTACGAGCAGTACTTC CASSSVGRGGYEQYF
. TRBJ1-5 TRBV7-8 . TGTGCCAGCAGCCTCGGGGGGGGCAGTCAGCCCCAGCATTTT CASSLGGGSQPQHF
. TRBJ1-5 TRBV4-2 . TGTGCCAGCAGCCAAGGAGCCAGGGTCGATCAGCCCCAGCATTTT CASSQGARVDQPQHF
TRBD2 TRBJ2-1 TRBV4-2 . TGTGCCAGCAGCTCCAGCGGGGGGATTTCCTACAATGAGCAGTTCTTC CASSSSGGISYNEQFF
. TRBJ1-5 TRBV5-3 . TGTGCCAGACCTCGCCGGGGGGGCGGCAATCAGCCCCAGCATTTT CARPRRGGGNQPQHF
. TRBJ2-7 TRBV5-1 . TGCGCCAGCAGCCAAGTCGGACAGACATACGAGCAGTACTTC CASSQVGQTYEQYF
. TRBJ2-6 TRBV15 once TGTGCCACCAGCAGAGATAAAAGGGCCAACGTCCTGACTTTC CATSRDKRANVLTF
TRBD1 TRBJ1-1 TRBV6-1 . TGTGCCAGCAGGTGGACAGGGGCGGCGACTGAAGCTTTCTTT CASRWTGAATEAFF